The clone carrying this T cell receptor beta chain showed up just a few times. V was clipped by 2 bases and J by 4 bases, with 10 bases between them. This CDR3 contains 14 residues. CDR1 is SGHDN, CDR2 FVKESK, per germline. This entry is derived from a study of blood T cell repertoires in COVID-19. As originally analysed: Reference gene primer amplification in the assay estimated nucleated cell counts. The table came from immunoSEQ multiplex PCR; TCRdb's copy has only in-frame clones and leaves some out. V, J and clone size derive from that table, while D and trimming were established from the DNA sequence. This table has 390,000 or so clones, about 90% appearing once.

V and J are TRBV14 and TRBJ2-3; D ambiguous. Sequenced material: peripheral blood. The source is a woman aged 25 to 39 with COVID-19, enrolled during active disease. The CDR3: CASSQTVAADTQYF. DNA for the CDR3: TGTGCCAGCAGCCAAACGGTGGCGGCAGATACGCAGTATTTT.